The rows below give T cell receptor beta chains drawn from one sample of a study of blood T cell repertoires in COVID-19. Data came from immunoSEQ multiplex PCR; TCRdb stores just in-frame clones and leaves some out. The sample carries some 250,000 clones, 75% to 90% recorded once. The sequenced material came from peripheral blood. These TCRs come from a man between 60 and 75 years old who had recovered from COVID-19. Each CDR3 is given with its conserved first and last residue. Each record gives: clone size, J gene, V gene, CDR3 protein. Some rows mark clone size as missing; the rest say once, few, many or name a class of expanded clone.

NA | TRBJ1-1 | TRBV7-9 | CASSWRGQNTEAFF
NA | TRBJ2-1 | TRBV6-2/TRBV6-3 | CASSPRVPGLAGDNEQFF
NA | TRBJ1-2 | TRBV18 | CASSPLGQGRLDGYTF
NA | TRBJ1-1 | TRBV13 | CASSLGLRGTEAFF
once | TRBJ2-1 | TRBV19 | CASQRGEYNEQFF
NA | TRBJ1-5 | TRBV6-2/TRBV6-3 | CASSYVADNQPQHF
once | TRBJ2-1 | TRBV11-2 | CASSLVRGGAPNEQFF
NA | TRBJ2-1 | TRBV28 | CASQGDPGLRNEQFF
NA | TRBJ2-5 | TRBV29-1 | CSVTGQRETQYF
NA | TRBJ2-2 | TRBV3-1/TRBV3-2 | CASSPNRRELFF
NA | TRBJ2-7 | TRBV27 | CASSFGRSEQYF
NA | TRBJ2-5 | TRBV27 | CASSWAVQETQYF
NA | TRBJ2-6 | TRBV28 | CASSLRPGSGANVLTF
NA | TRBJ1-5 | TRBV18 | CASSPAAYSNQPQHF
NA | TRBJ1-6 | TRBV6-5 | CASSYLGQRSALHF
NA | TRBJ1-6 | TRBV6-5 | CASSSTRTYNSPLHF
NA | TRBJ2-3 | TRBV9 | CASSPTRTGSTDTQYF
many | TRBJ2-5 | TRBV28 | CASHRGGVAVETQYF
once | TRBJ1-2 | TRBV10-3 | CAISDRRQGDYGYTF
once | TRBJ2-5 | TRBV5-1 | CASSMGGETQYF
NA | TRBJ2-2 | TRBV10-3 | CAISFSSVAGELFF
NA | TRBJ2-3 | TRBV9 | CASSPTGTTDTQYF
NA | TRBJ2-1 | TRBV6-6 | CASTWPNNEQFF
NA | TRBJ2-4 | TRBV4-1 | CASSQDAVWSIQYF
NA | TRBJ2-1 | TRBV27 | CASSFRDRGGEQFF
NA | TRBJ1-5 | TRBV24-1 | CATSDFGSNQPQHF
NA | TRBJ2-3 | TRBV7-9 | CASSLWGQGTSTDTQYF
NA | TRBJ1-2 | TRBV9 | CASSVPSGYTF
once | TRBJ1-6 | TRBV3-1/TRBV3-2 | CASSQIDRRGSPLHF
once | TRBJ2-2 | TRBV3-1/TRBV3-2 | CASSPLAGANTGELFF
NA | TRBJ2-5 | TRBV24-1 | CATSEPRRDQETQYF
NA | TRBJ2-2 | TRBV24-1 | CATQSDRRANTGELFF
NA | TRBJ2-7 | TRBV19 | CASSHPGYEQYF
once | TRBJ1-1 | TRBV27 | CASTKDRATEAFF
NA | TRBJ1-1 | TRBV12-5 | CASGEGGVNTEAFF
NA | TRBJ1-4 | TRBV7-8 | CASSPRTGPNEKLFF
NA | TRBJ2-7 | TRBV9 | CASSVGGQLSSYEQYF
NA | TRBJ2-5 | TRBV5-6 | CASSFPGQGETQYF
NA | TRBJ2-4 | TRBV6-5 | CASRGVLVAKNIQYF
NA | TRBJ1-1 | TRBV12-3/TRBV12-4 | CASTYNRAEKAFF
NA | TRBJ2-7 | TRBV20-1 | CSARAGGEQYF
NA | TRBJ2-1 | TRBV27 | CASSAGQNHNEQFF
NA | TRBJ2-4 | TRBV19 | CASSTPPGARAKNIQYF
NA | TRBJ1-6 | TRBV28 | CASAPQNSPLHF
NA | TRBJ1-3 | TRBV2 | CASRELSGNTIYF
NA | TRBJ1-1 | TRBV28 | CASTTIHRGGRTEAFF
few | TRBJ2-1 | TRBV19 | CASSIPRVGEQFF
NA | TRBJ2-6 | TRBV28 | CASRTGISGANVLTF
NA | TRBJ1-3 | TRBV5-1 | CASSLGQGIRNTIYF
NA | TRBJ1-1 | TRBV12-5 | CASGPGNLNTEAFF
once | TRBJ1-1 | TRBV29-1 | CSAKGQGDTEAFF
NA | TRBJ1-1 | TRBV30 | CAWSVQGLLNTEAFF